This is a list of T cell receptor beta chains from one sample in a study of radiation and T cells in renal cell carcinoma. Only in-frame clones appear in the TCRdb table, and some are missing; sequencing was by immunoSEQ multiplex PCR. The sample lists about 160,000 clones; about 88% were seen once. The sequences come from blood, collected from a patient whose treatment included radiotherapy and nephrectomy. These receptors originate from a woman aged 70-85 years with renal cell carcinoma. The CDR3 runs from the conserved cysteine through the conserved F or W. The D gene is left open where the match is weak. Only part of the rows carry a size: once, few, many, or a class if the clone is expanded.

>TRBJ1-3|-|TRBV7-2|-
CASRYSGNTIYF
TGTGCCAGCCGATATAGTGGAAACACCATATATTTT
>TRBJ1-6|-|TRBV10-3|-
CAISASSYNSPLHF
TGTGCCATCAGTGCGAGCTCCTATAATTCACCCCTCCACTTT
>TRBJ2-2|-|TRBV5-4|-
CASSQWHTGELFF
TGTGCCAGCAGCCAGTGGCACACCGGGGAGCTGTTTTTT
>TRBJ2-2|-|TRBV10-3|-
CAITDRHTGELFF
TGTGCCATCACCGACCGGCACACCGGGGAGCTGTTTTTT
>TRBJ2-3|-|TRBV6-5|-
CASSYADGARDTQYF
TGTGCCAGCAGTTACGCTGACGGGGCCAGAGATACGCAGTATTTT
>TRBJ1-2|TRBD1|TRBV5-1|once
CASSSPDRVVGYTF
TGCGCCAGCAGCTCCCCAGACAGGGTAGTTGGCTACACCTTC
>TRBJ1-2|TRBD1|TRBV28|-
CASESGGNGYTF
TGTGCCAGCGAGTCAGGGGGCAATGGCTACACCTTC
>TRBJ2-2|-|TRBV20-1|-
CSALGPGELFF
TGCAGTGCCTTGGGGCCCGGGGAGCTGTTTTTT
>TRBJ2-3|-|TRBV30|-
CACPQGFSTDTQYF
TGTGCCTGTCCACAGGGTTTTAGCACAGATACGCAGTATTTT
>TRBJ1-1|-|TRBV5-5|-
CASSLTVNTEAFF
TGTGCCAGCAGCCTGACAGTGAACACTGAAGCTTTCTTT
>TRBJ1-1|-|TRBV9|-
CASSVAERGYTEAFF
TGTGCCAGCAGCGTAGCTGAACGTGGGTACACTGAAGCTTTCTTT
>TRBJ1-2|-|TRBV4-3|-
CASSQSGGRAINYGYTF
TGCGCCAGCAGCCAGAGTGGGGGGCGCGCTATTAACTATGGCTACACCTTC
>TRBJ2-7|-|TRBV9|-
CASSPGADPYEQYF
TGTGCCAGCAGCCCCGGGGCTGACCCCTACGAGCAGTACTTC
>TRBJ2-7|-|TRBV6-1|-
CASRQGPHEQYF
TGTGCCAGCAGGCAGGGGCCTCACGAGCAGTACTTC
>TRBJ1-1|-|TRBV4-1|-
CASSGSRNTEAFF
TGCGCCAGCTCGGGGAGCCGGAACACTGAAGCTTTCTTT
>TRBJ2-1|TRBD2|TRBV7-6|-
CASSLRVAGSSYNEQFF
TGTGCCAGCAGCTTAAGGGTAGCGGGGAGCTCCTACAATGAGCAGTTCTTC
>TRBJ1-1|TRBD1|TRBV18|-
CASSPTTGGSTEAFF
TGTGCCAGCTCACCTACGACAGGGGGGAGCACTGAAGCTTTCTTT
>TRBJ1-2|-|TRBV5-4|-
CASSSRRVGYGYTF
TGTGCCAGCAGCTCCCGCAGGGTGGGGTATGGCTACACCTTC
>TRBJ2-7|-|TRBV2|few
CASSGQGPREQYF
TGTGCCAGCAGTGGGCAGGGGCCCCGCGAGCAGTACTTC
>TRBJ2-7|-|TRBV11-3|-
CASSSTYEQYF
TGTGCCAGCAGCTCGACCTACGAGCAGTACTTC